One sample yielded the 25 T cell receptor beta chains listed below, sequenced in a study of shared clonotypes between healthy human individuals (dated by TCRdb to about 2020). Library preparation used the immunoSEQ multiplex PCR assay. The clones in this table, taken by TCRdb from immuneACCESS, are in-frame only. Not every clone is retained; where verified, under half of the shortfall comes from an unresolved V gene, and the cause of the rest is unknown. For this sample there are over 2 million clones; 85% to 95% appear just once. The top ten clonotypes cover 0.13% of the sample. Sequencing input: naive CD4+ T cells sorted from blood. The intended sense of this specimen's cell subset or site label: CD45RA+ positively selected. The receptors were gathered from a man younger than 30 in good health.

The chain couples TRBV18 to TRBJ2-1, with TRBD1 identical over 8 bases. The CDR3 is 15 amino acids. Looked up from germline, CDR1 is KGHSH and CDR2 is LQKENI. J was trimmed by 1 base and V by 6 bases; bases with no gene match: 5. The CDR3 nucleotides are TGTGCCAGCTCTCAACAGGGGGGATCCTACAATGAGCAGTTCTTC. Its translation: CASSQQGGSYNEQFF.

The chain recombines TRBV9 with TRBJ2-2; no firm D call. The V and J ends lost 4 bases and 2 bases respectively, with 9 bases between them. CDR1 is SGDLS, CDR2 YYNGEE, per germline. The CDR3 is 14 amino acids. The CDR3 loop reads CASSIRLNTGELFF. CDR3 DNA: TGTGCCAGCAGCATCCGACTCAACACCGGGGAGCTGTTTTTT.

The chain couples TRBV30 to TRBJ2-1, with D perhaps matching TRBD2 (6 bases). This CDR3 spans 13 amino acids. Trimming took 1 base from V and 5 from J, leaving 9 bases between them. Germline values: CDR1 GTSNPN, CDR2 SVGIG (reference sequence). In nucleotides, the CDR3 is TGTGCCTGGAGTGGCGCGGGGCACAATGAGCAGTTCTTC. It codes for CAWSGAGHNEQFF. Based on the CDR3 plus reference TRBV30 and TRBJ2-1, the full variable domain is SQTIHQWPATLVQPVGSPLSLECTVEGTSNPNLYWYRQAAGRGLQLLFYSVGIGQISSEVPQNLSASRPQDRQFILSSKKLLLSDSGFYLCAWSGAGHNEQFFGPGTRLTVL.

The chain joins TRBV6-6 to TRBJ1-4; D unclear. Trimming pared 6 bases from V and 8 bases from J, leaving 10 bases between. Germline CDR1 is MNHNY and CDR2 is SVGAGI (reference sequence). This CDR3 spans 12 amino acids. The CDR3 region has the DNA TGTGCCAGCAGCAAAGCCGGGGAAAAACTGTTTTTT. This codes for CASSKAGEKLFF.

The chain uses TRBV6-5 and TRBJ1-1; D is unclear. Germline V gene data show CDR1 as MNHEY and CDR2 as SVGAGI. The ends were cut back, 3 bases at V and 7 bases at J, with 12 bases in the middle. The CDR3 totals 13 residues. In nucleotides, the CDR3 is TGTGCCAGCAGTTATGCCTCACGATTTGAAGCTTTCTTT. Its translation is CASSYASRFEAFF.

This clone was detected only once. The chain is built from TRBV7-2 and TRBJ2-7; D ambiguous. The CDR3 runs to 14 residues. With 5 bases removed from V and 2 bases from J, the gap between germline ends came to 13 bases. Germline V gene lookup returns CDR1 SGHTA and CDR2 FQGNSA. For the CDR3, the DNA is TGTGCCAGCAGCCCTTTCGCGGCCACCTACGAGCAGTACTTC. Translation: CASSPFAATYEQYF.

As to this clone: The same CDR3 is also encoded by other DNA sequences in this sample. The V and J genes are TRBV6-1 and TRBJ2-3; D is uncertain. CDR1 MNHNS and CDR2 SASEGT come from the germline V gene. The CDR3 length is 11 residues. The V end lost 4 bases, the J end lost 5 bases, and 4 bases lay between the germline ends. The CDR3 DNA sequence: TGTGCCAGCAGTGTTGGAGATACGCAGTATTTT. Translating gives CASSVGDTQYF.

CDR3 in amino acids: CASSENPGTDNQPQHF. For the CDR3, the DNA is TGTGCCAGCAGTGAGAACCCCGGGACAGACAATCAGCCCCAGCATTTT. The chain has TRBV2 and TRBJ1-5; TRBD1 matches at 7 bases. Trimming cost V 3 bases and J 3 bases; bases outside gene matches: 8. In germline, CDR1 is SNHLY, CDR2 FYNNEI. The CDR3 is 16 amino acids.

This chain connects TRBV6-1 to TRBJ1-1; 7 nucleotides match TRBD1. V lost 5 bases to trimming and J lost 10 bases; unmatched junction nucleotides: 13. CDR1 MNHNS and CDR2 SASEGT come from the germline V gene. The CDR3 length is 14 residues. CDR3 nucleotides: TGTGCCAGCAGTCCTACGGGACAGCTCGGACCAGCTTTCTTT. Translated, it gives CASSPTGQLGPAFF.

The rearrangement links TRBV7-2 to TRBJ2-3, with 11 bases fitting TRBD2. The CDR3 is made up of 17 amino acids. After removal of 5 bases from V and 2 bases from J, the junction contained 9 bases not matched to a gene. The germline V gene has CDR1 SGHTA and CDR2 FQGNSA. The DNA of the CDR3 is TGTGCCAGCAGCGCAACTCTAGCGGGGGGCTCCACAGATACGCAGTATTTT. This encodes CASSATLAGGSTDTQYF.

CDR3 in DNA: TGTGCCAGCAGAAGGGGACAGGGAGACAATGAGCAGTTCTTC. This encodes CASRRGQGDNEQFF. The chain has TRBV6-1 and TRBJ2-1; TRBD1 aligns across 9 bases. The CDR3 spans 14 residues. After removal of 6 bases from V and 5 bases from J, the junction contained 5 bases not matched to a gene. Germline loops: CDR1 MNHNS, CDR2 SASEGT.

V is TRBV2 and J is TRBJ2-7; D not certain. The ends were cut back, 6 bases at V and 5 bases at J, with 8 bases in the middle. CDR3 size: 11 residues. CDR1 is SNHLY and CDR2 is FYNNEI in the germline V gene. CDR3 loop: CASSWSNEQYF. As DNA, the CDR3 is TGTGCCAGCAGCTGGTCGAACGAGCAGTACTTC.

The chain recombines TRBV19 with TRBJ1-2, with D unclear. V was clipped by 5 bases and J by 7 bases, with 17 bases between them. CDR1 LNHDA and CDR2 SQIVND come from the germline V gene (reference sequence). The CDR3 covers 14 residues. The CDR3 loop is CASSPENRISGYTF. The CDR3 DNA sequence: TGTGCCAGTAGTCCTGAGAACCGAATCTCTGGCTACACCTTC.

V gene TRBV2 combines with J gene TRBJ2-5; 11 bases fit TRBD2. Germline loops: CDR1 SNHLY, CDR2 FYNNEI. V dropped 7 bases and J dropped 4; count of bases not matched to a gene: 2. The CDR3 loop spans 13 amino acids. The CDR3 region has the DNA TGTGCCAGCAAACTAGCGGGGGCAGAGACCCAGTACTTC. This encodes CASKLAGAETQYF.

The chain employs TRBV6-1 and TRBJ2-7, with D maybe TRBD1 (7 bases). CDR1 MNHNS and CDR2 SASEGT come from the germline V gene. The CDR3 consists of 15 residues. V was trimmed by 6 bases and J by 5 bases, leaving 20 bases between them. The CDR3, as DNA: TGTGCCAGCAGAGCGGGCCAGACAGGGCTCGACGAGCAGTACTTC. This sequence encodes CASRAGQTGLDEQYF.

The DNA of the CDR3 is TGCGCCAGCAGCCAAGAATCGGTAGCGCTCACCGGGGAGCTGTTTTTT. Amino acid sequence: CASSQESVALTGELFF. The rearrangement uses TRBV4-3 and TRBJ2-2, with D possibly matching TRBD2 (5 bases). The CDR3 is 16 amino acids. V shed 0 bases and J shed 4 bases, with 12 bases lying between them. Germline values: CDR1 LGHNA, CDR2 YSLEER.

The genes are TRBV5-4 and TRBJ2-5; TRBD1 agrees at 10 bases. The CDR3 loop spans 17 amino acids. Germline V gene data show CDR1 as SGHNT and CDR2 as YYREEE (reference sequence). The V and J ends lost 3 bases and 2 bases, in that order; junction bases with no gene match: 10. CDR3: CASSSSSGQGPQETQYF. The CDR3 DNA sequence: TGTGCCAGCAGCTCCAGCTCGGGACAGGGGCCTCAAGAGACCCAGTACTTC. The whole variable domain, remainder taken from reference TRBV5-4 and TRBJ2-5, is ETGVTQSPTHLIKTRGQQVTLRCSSQSGHNTVSWYQQALGQGPQFIFQYYREEENGRGNFPPRFSGLQFPNYSSELNVNALELDDSALYLCASSSSSGQGPQETQYFGPGTRLLVL.

This chain links TRBV7-9 with TRBJ1-1, with no clear D. V lost 1 base and J 5 bases, leaving 11 bases between the germline ends. The germline V gene encodes CDR1 SEHNR and CDR2 FQNEAQ (reference sequence). The CDR3 is 14 residues long. This CDR3 reads CASSLGSGRTEAFF. CDR3 in DNA: TGTGCCAGCAGCTTAGGCTCAGGACGTACTGAAGCTTTCTTT.

The chain employs TRBV7-2 and TRBJ2-1; 12 bases map to TRBD2. The ends lost 5 bases at V and 2 bases at J; junction bases unmatched: 7. CDR1 SGHTA and CDR2 FQGNSA come from the germline V gene. The CDR3 consists of 17 residues. The CDR3 protein is CASSPRLAGVTYNEQFF. The CDR3 DNA reads as TGTGCCAGCAGCCCCCGACTAGCGGGAGTCACCTACAATGAGCAGTTCTTC.

The CDR3 bases are TGTGCCAGCAGCATCCGTCCGGATACGCAGTATTTT. Amino acid sequence: CASSIRPDTQYF. This rearrangement joins TRBV11-2 to TRBJ2-3; D is uncertain. The length of the CDR3 is 12 residues. Trimming took 5 bases from V and 6 from J, leaving 9 bases between them. Germline CDR1 reads SGHAT; CDR2 reads FQNNGV.

The V and J genes are TRBV6-6 and TRBJ1-4, with 9 nucleotides matching TRBD1. The CDR3 sequence is 13 residues long. Germline assignment: CDR1 MNHNY and CDR2 SVGAGI (reference sequence). Trimming removed 6 bases from V and 7 bases from J; junction bases left unmatched: 3. The CDR3 sequence is CASSGTGSEKLFF. CDR3 DNA: TGTGCCAGCAGCGGGACAGGGAGTGAAAAACTGTTTTTT.

The chain is built from TRBV29-1 and TRBJ1-2; TRBD1 matches at 9 bases. The CDR3 spans 13 residues. Looked up from germline, CDR1 is SQVTM and CDR2 is ANQGSEA. V shed 8 bases, J shed 1 base, and the junction held 5 bases outside the gene matches. The CDR3 loop is CSSRTGVNYGYTF. CDR3 DNA: TGCAGCTCTAGGACAGGGGTTAACTATGGCTACACCTTC.

Only one count was recorded for this clone. The chain carries TRBV4-2 and TRBJ1-4; D is ambiguous. This CDR3 spans 15 amino acids. V gave up 0 bases and J gave up 9 bases, with 14 bases separating them. Germline CDR1 LGHNA, CDR2 YNFKEQ. CDR3 in DNA: TGTGCCAGCAGCCAAGAGGGCCGGACTAGGCAAAAACTGTTTTTT. It yields the protein CASSQEGRTRQKLFF.

The rearrangement uses TRBV27 and TRBJ1-5, with a weak D call TRBD1 (6 bases). Germline-derived CDR1 and CDR2 are MNHEY and SMNVEV (reference sequence). V was trimmed by 3 bases and J by 7 bases, leaving 13 bases between them. CDR3 length: 14 amino acids. The CDR3 region has the DNA TGTGCCAGCAGTTTCGCGGGGGCTAGGCAGCCCCAGCATTTT. As protein: CASSFAGARQPQHF.

This clone was observed a single time. This chain connects TRBV6-1 to TRBJ1-1; D unclear. The CDR3 extends over 14 amino acids. V was clipped by 7 bases and J by 3 bases, with 15 bases between them. Germline CDR1 reads MNHNS; CDR2 reads SASEGT. The CDR3 region is CASIRGGIHTEAFF. The CDR3 region has the DNA TGTGCCAGCATTCGGGGAGGAATACACACTGAAGCTTTCTTT.